Each of the 9 T cell receptor beta chains below was sequenced from the same sample in a study of T cell changes during pregnancy in multiple sclerosis. Produced via immunoSEQ multiplex PCR; TCRdb's table is partial and in-frame only. The data contain 70,000 to 90,000 clones, roughly 93% of them seen just once; the ten biggest clones take up roughly 1%. This specimen consisted of peripheral blood, obtained in the first trimester of pregnancy. The receptor source for this set is a female donor with multiple sclerosis, enrolled in a pregnancy study.

The V call is TRBV7-6, the J call TRBJ1-6; 7 bases match TRBD1. This CDR3 spans 15 amino acids. Germline CDR1 reads SGHVS; CDR2 reads FNYEAQ. The ends lost 6 bases at V and 9 bases at J; junction bases unmatched: 11. Written as DNA, the CDR3 is TGTGCCAGCAGACAGAGGACAGGAAAGAGTTCACCCCTCCACTTT. Translating it yields CASRQRTGKSSPLHF.

CDR3 nucleotide sequence: TGTGCCAGCAGCCCCACAGGGCGGTCGGGAAATGAGCAGTTCTTC. Its translation: CASSPTGRSGNEQFF. The chain couples TRBV11-2 to TRBJ2-1, with D possibly being TRBD1 (6 bases). The V and J ends lost 5 bases and 7 bases respectively, with 18 bases between them. The germline V gene encodes CDR1 SGHAT and CDR2 FQNNGV. The CDR3 totals 15 residues.

V and J are TRBV4-3 and TRBJ2-3, with a tentative D call TRBD2 (5 bases). The CDR3 extends over 13 amino acids. Trimming removed 2 bases from V and 4 bases from J, with 7 bases in between. Germline CDR1 and CDR2: LGHNA and YSLEER. This CDR3 is CASSQTGADTQYF. CDR3 in DNA: TGCGCCAGCAGCCAAACCGGGGCAGATACGCAGTATTTT.

The chain is built from TRBV2 and TRBJ2-7; 15 bases map to TRBD2. V lost 7 bases and J lost 0; bases outside the gene matches: 10. The germline V gene encodes CDR1 SNHLY and CDR2 FYNNEI. CDR3 length: 18 amino acids. The CDR3 sequence is CASTTGLAGGRSSYEQYF. In DNA, the CDR3 is TGTGCCAGCACCACGGGACTAGCGGGGGGCCGTAGCTCCTACGAGCAGTACTTC.

The chain employs TRBV10-2 and TRBJ1-3; 12 positions match TRBD1. This CDR3 has 16 residues. CDR1 is WSHSY, CDR2 SAAADI, per germline. The ends lost 6 bases at V and 4 bases at J; junction bases unmatched: 7. CDR3 loop: CASRPGQGAFGNTIYF. The CDR3 DNA is TGCGCCAGCAGACCGGGACAGGGGGCTTTCGGAAACACCATATATTTT.

CDR3 loop: CASSIGNSGITGELFF. The CDR3 nucleotides read TGTGCCAGTAGTATAGGAAATAGCGGAATCACCGGGGAGCTGTTTTTT. This sequence joins TRBV19 and TRBJ2-2; D is perhaps TRBD2 (6 bases). CDR3 length: 16 amino acids. Per germline, CDR1 LNHDA and CDR2 SQIVND (reference sequence). Trimming removed 1 base from V and 4 bases from J, with 13 bases in between.

V and J are TRBV16 and TRBJ1-2; no definite D call. V was clipped by 2 bases and J by 3 bases, with 4 bases between them. Per the germline V gene, CDR1 is KGHSY and CDR2 is FQNENV. The CDR3 consists of 12 residues. CDR3 in DNA: TGTGCCAGCAGCCAAGAGGACTATGGCTACACCTTC. Its translation is CASSQEDYGYTF. Complete variable domain (other parts from reference TRBV16 and TRBJ1-2): GEEVAQTPKHLVRGEGQKAKLYCAPIKGHSYVFWYQQVLKNEFKFLISFQNENVFDETGMPKERFSAKCLPNSPCSLEIQATKLEDSAVYFCASSQEDYGYTFGSGTRLTVV.

This clone was observed a single time. The chain links TRBV7-2 to TRBJ2-3; perhaps TRBD1 as D (5 bases). Per germline, CDR1 SGHTA and CDR2 FQGNSA. Trimming shortened V by 3 bases and J by 6 bases, and 10 bases separated the two germline ends. The length of the CDR3 is 13 residues. CDR3 nucleotide sequence: TGTGCCAGCAGCTTCTACAGGTTCGATACGCAGTATTTT. This sequence encodes CASSFYRFDTQYF.

The V call is TRBV7-9, the J call TRBJ2-1; perhaps TRBD1 as D (5 bases). CDR1 and CDR2 from the germline V gene are SEHNR and FQNEAQ (reference sequence). The V gene lost 5 bases and the J gene lost 9 bases, with 20 bases spanning the gap. The CDR3 consists of 15 residues. In DNA, the CDR3 is TGTGCCAGCAGCGCACTGACCTTGCAGGGCCGTGAGCAGTTCTTC. It translates to CASSALTLQGREQFF. Looking up the rest from reference TRBV7-9 and TRBJ2-1 gives the full variable domain: DTGVSQNPRHKITKRGQNVTFRCDPISEHNRLYWYRQTLGQGPEFLTYFQNEAQLEKSRLLSDRFSAERPKGSFSTLEIQRTEQGDSAMYLCASSALTLQGREQFFGPGTRLTVL.